This is a list of T cell receptor beta chains from one sample in a study of cytomegalovirus exposure and HLA in healthy donors. Repertoires were generated with immunoSEQ multiplex PCR, while TCRdb's copy carries only in-frame clones and drops some. In the table there are some 270,000 clones, about 80% of which are singletons. Material for sequencing was PBMCs. Source of these receptors: a girl aged 2-10 years in good health and CMV-seronegative. The CDR3 runs from the conserved cysteine through the conserved F or W. D genes are given only for firm matches. Size tells how often a clone was seen (once, few, many) or the class of an expanded clone, and some rows leave it out.

v_call	d_call	clone_size	j_call	cdr3_aa	cdr3_nt
TRBV18	TRBD1	NA	TRBJ1-5	CASSRGQGSPNNQPQHF	TGTGCCAGCTCCCGGGGACAGGGGTCGCCAAATAATCAGCCCCAGCATTTT
TRBV29-1	NA	NA	TRBJ1-4	CSVVFGLLNEKLFF	TGCAGCGTTGTGTTCGGTCTGCTTAATGAAAAACTGTTTTTT
TRBV4-1	NA	NA	TRBJ2-7	CASSQDVAGSSYEQYF	TGCGCCAGCAGCCAAGATGTGGCGGGGAGCTCCTACGAGCAGTACTTC
TRBV5-1	TRBD1	NA	TRBJ1-1	CASSLSGGGTEAFF	TGCGCCAGCAGCTTGTCAGGGGGCGGAACTGAAGCTTTCTTT
TRBV11-2	NA	NA	TRBJ1-2	CASSQDGQINYGYTF	TGTGCCAGCAGCCAAGACGGACAAATTAACTATGGCTACACCTTC
TRBV9	TRBD2	NA	TRBJ2-5	CASSVGGSGARETQYF	TGTGCCAGCAGCGTAGGAGGGAGCGGGGCCCGGGAGACCCAGTACTTC
TRBV2	TRBD1	few	TRBJ1-2	CASRDRARGGYTF	TGTGCCAGCAGAGACAGGGCCCGGGGAGGCTACACCTTC
TRBV5-1	TRBD2	NA	TRBJ2-3	CASSFGTGLAGTDTQYF	TGCGCCAGCAGCTTCGGAACAGGACTAGCGGGCACAGATACGCAGTATTTT
TRBV4-1	NA	NA	TRBJ2-4	CASSRTKQVAKNIQYF	TGCGCCAGCAGCCGGACCAAACAGGTAGCCAAAAACATTCAGTACTTC
TRBV6-5	NA	NA	TRBJ1-1	CASSYSVFARTEAFF	TGTGCCAGCAGTTACTCTGTCTTCGCGCGGACTGAAGCTTTCTTT
TRBV15	NA	NA	TRBJ1-1	CATSRRVNTEAFF	TGTGCCACCAGCAGACGGGTGAACACTGAAGCTTTCTTT
TRBV4-2	NA	NA	TRBJ2-1	CASSQDITTVGQTNEQFF	TGTGCCAGCAGCCAAGATATAACGACAGTCGGCCAGACCAATGAGCAGTTCTTC
TRBV5-1	NA	NA	TRBJ2-3	CASTSSGQARDTQYF	TGCGCCAGCACCTCATCAGGGCAGGCTAGAGATACGCAGTATTTT
TRBV27	TRBD1	once	TRBJ1-1	CASRGPPRGVLNTEAFF	TGTGCCAGCAGGGGACCTCCCAGGGGGGTTTTGAACACTGAAGCTTTCTTT
TRBV4-2	TRBD1	NA	TRBJ2-2	CASSQTGGLTGELFF	TGTGCCAGCAGCCAAACAGGGGGTTTGACCGGGGAGCTGTTTTTT
TRBV7-6	NA	few	TRBJ2-5	CASSLGGSRQETQYF	TGTGCCAGCAGCTTAGGGGGCTCCCGTCAAGAGACCCAGTACTTC
TRBV7-2	NA	once	TRBJ2-5	CASSLMTGPWRVHETQYF	TGTGCCAGCAGCTTGATGACCGGGCCTTGGAGGGTACATGAGACCCAGTACTTC
TRBV28	NA	NA	TRBJ1-2	CASSFLASSPDSLWGYTF	TGTGCCAGCAGTTTCCTCGCAAGCTCCCCGGACAGTCTTTGGGGCTACACCTTC
TRBV11-2	TRBD1	few	TRBJ1-2	CASSLEFGGQGADGYTF	TGTGCCAGCAGCTTAGAATTTGGGGGACAGGGGGCCGATGGCTACACCTTC
TRBV28	NA	NA	TRBJ2-7	CASSLGIFSSYEQYF	TGTGCCAGCAGCCTCGGGATCTTCAGCTCCTACGAGCAGTACTTC
TRBV2	NA	NA	TRBJ2-5	CASSESSLETQYF	TGTGCCAGCAGTGAAAGTTCACTGGAGACCCAGTACTTC
TRBV6-1	NA	NA	TRBJ1-5	CASSARAPTGDQPQHF	TGTGCCAGCAGTGCCCGGGCACCGACGGGGGATCAGCCCCAGCATTTT
TRBV10-2	NA	few	TRBJ1-1	CASSKGAEAFF	TGCGCCAGCAGTAAAGGGGCTGAAGCTTTCTTT
TRBV14	TRBD1	NA	TRBJ1-1	CASSQENLGQGQTEAFF	TGTGCCAGCAGCCAAGAGAATTTAGGACAGGGACAAACTGAAGCTTTCTTT
TRBV5-4	TRBD1	NA	TRBJ1-2	CASSRDRVGGYTF	TGTGCCAGCAGCAGGGACAGGGTGGGCGGCTACACCTTC
TRBV6-1	TRBD1	few	TRBJ2-7	CASRRQGSSHEQYF	TGTGCCAGCAGGCGACAGGGTTCTTCGCACGAGCAGTACTTC
TRBV2	TRBD2	NA	TRBJ2-7	CASSELAGGFYEQYF	TGTGCCAGCAGTGAGCTAGCGGGAGGCTTCTACGAGCAGTACTTC
TRBV7-7	NA	once	TRBJ2-2	CASSPSGAGELFF	TGTGCCAGCAGCCCCTCCGGTGCCGGGGAGCTGTTTTTT
TRBV10-3	NA	NA	TRBJ2-7	CAISGQGNEQYF	TGTGCCATCAGTGGTCAGGGTAACGAGCAGTACTTC
TRBV9	NA	NA	TRBJ1-6	CASTTSGPLHF	TGTGCCAGCACTACCTCGGGACCCCTCCACTTT
TRBV6-5	TRBD1	NA	TRBJ2-5	CASRGTGSVGTQYF	TGTGCCAGCAGAGGGACAGGGTCAGTCGGGACCCAGTACTTC
TRBV5-1	NA	few	TRBJ1-1	CASSFNSGVLTEAFF	TGCGCCAGCAGCTTCAACTCCGGGGTTCTCACTGAAGCTTTCTTT
TRBV4-1	NA	once	TRBJ2-1	CASSQSGKLGGLINEQFF	TGCGCCAGCAGCCAAAGTGGGAAACTCGGGGGTTTAATCAATGAGCAGTTCTTC
TRBV5-4	NA	once	TRBJ2-3	CASSWQGSDTQYF	TGTGCCAGCAGCTGGCAGGGGTCAGATACGCAGTATTTT
TRBV28	NA	NA	TRBJ1-1	CASSTGQLGTEAFF	TGTGCCAGCAGTACAGGACAGTTGGGCACTGAAGCTTTCTTT
TRBV9	NA	few	TRBJ1-1	CASSVEGRAMTEAFF	TGTGCCAGCAGCGTGGAGGGCAGGGCTATGACTGAAGCTTTCTTT
TRBV11-2	TRBD2	once	TRBJ2-5	CASSFFGEGETQYF	TGTGCCAGCAGCTTTTTCGGGGAGGGGGAGACCCAGTACTTC
TRBV7-9	NA	NA	TRBJ2-2	CASSLGGYTGELFF	TGTGCCAGCAGCTTAGGCGGGTACACCGGGGAGCTGTTTTTT
TRBV25-1	TRBD2	few	TRBJ2-5	CASSEVGGRETQYF	TGTGCCAGCAGTGAAGTGGGGGGGAGGGAGACCCAGTACTTC
TRBV5-1	NA	NA	TRBJ2-1	CASSPQTGYNEQFF	TGCGCCAGCAGCCCCCAAACGGGGTACAATGAGCAGTTCTTC
TRBV6-1	NA	NA	TRBJ2-7	CASSDHYEQYF	TGTGCCAGCAGTGATCACTACGAGCAGTACTTC
TRBV6-1	NA	NA	TRBJ2-7	CASSDLQEQYF	TGTGCCAGCAGTGATCTACAGGAGCAGTACTTC
TRBV18	NA	NA	TRBJ1-2	CASSRARSGQENYGYTF	TGTGCCAGCTCACGGGCAAGGTCAGGGCAAGAGAACTATGGCTACACCTTC
TRBV2	NA	NA	TRBJ1-3	CASSEGGQLRSGNTIYF	TGTGCCAGCAGTGAAGGTGGACAGCTCCGCTCTGGAAACACCATATATTTT
TRBV7-9	TRBD1	NA	TRBJ2-1	CASSLPGQNYNEQFF	TGTGCCAGCAGCTTGCCGGGACAGAACTACAATGAGCAGTTCTTC
TRBV29-1	NA	few	TRBJ2-7	CSVEGRAGYEQYF	TGCAGCGTTGAAGGCAGAGCAGGGTACGAGCAGTACTTC
TRBV7-8	NA	NA	TRBJ1-2	CASRSKRGGGYTF	TGTGCCAGCAGGTCTAAAAGAGGGGGTGGCTACACCTTC
TRBV30	NA	NA	TRBJ1-6	CAWTPGPGSSPLHF	TGTGCCTGGACCCCGGGACCCGGGAGTTCACCCCTCCACTTT
TRBV10-2	NA	NA	TRBJ1-1	CASSESRGRLRNTEAFF	TGCGCCAGCAGTGAGTCTAGGGGCCGATTGAGGAACACTGAAGCTTTCTTT
TRBV14	NA	NA	TRBJ2-7	CASRGSLRNEQYF	TGTGCCAGCAGGGGTTCCTTGAGGAACGAGCAGTACTTC
TRBV28	NA	few	TRBJ1-6	CASSPNKGMLNSPLHF	TGTGCCAGCAGCCCCAACAAGGGGATGCTCAATTCACCCCTCCACTTT
TRBV7-6	NA	NA	TRBJ1-5	CASSATVTSNQPQHF	TGTGCCAGCAGCGCAACAGTAACTAGCAATCAGCCCCAGCATTTT
TRBV5-1	TRBD2	NA	TRBJ2-3	CASSLGGTSGLADTQYF	TGCGCCAGCAGCTTGGGTGGGACTAGCGGCCTCGCAGATACGCAGTATTTT
TRBV4-2	TRBD2	NA	TRBJ2-7	CASSQGLAGRVYEQYF	TGTGCCAGCAGCCAAGGACTAGCGGGAAGGGTCTACGAGCAGTACTTC
TRBV29-1	TRBD1	NA	TRBJ1-3	CSVEDPTGGFPGNTIYF	TGCAGCGTTGAAGATCCGACAGGGGGATTCCCTGGAAACACCATATATTTT
TRBV7-2	TRBD2	NA	TRBJ2-5	CASSPPPGRASETQYF	TGTGCCAGCAGCCCCCCTCCCGGGAGGGCCTCGGAGACCCAGTACTTC
TRBV19	NA	once	TRBJ2-1	CASSMWRGSFYNEQFF	TGTGCCAGTAGTATGTGGCGGGGATCCTTCTACAATGAGCAGTTCTTC
TRBV27	TRBD1	NA	TRBJ1-2	CASSRQGNGYTF	TGTGCCAGCAGTAGACAGGGGAATGGCTACACCTTC